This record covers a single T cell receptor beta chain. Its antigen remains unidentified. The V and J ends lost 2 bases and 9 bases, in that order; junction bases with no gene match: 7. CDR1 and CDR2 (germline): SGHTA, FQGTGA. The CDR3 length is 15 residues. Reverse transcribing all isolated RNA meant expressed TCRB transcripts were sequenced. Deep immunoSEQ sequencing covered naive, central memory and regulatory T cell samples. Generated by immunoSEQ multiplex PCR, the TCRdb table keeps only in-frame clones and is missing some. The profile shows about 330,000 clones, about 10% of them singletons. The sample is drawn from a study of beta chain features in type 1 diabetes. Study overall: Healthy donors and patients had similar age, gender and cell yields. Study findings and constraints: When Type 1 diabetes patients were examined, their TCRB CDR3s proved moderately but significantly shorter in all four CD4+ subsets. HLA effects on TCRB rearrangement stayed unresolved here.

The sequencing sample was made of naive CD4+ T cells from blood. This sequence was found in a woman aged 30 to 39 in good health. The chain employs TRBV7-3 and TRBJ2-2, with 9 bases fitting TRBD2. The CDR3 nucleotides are TGTGCCAGCAGCTTACATAGCGGGAGTATCAGGGAGCTGTTTTTT. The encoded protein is CASSLHSGSIRELFF.